Listed below are T cell receptor beta chains from one sample, sequenced in a study of shared clonotypes between healthy human individuals. Libraries were prepared by immunoSEQ multiplex PCR; TCRdb keeps only in-frame clonotypes and omits some of them. The profile shows 400,000 to 600,000 clones, approximately 95% of them singletons. Sample: naive CD4+ T cells sorted from blood. The receptor source for this set is a woman in her twenties or thirties in good health. Each CDR3 is given with its conserved first and last residue. D genes are given only for firm matches. Clone size is given for some rows only: seen once, a few or many times, or a class if the clone is expanded.

d_gene	v_gene	j_gene	abundance	CDR3nt	CDR3aa
NA	TRBV18	TRBJ2-2	NA	TGTGCCAGCTCCTCGACCAGGGAAGGGGCCGGGGAGCTGTTTTTT	CASSSTREGAGELFF
NA	TRBV18	TRBJ1-1	once	TGTGCCAGCTCACCACCAGGGCAGAACACTGAAGCTTTCTTT	CASSPPGQNTEAFF
NA	TRBV5-1	TRBJ2-5	NA	TGCGCCAGCACCCCCCGGGCAGGGGGGGGAGAGACCCAGTACTTC	CASTPRAGGGETQYF
NA	TRBV6-1	TRBJ2-7	NA	TGTGCCAGCAGTGAAATGAGCGGGTCGCACTACGAGCAGTACTTC	CASSEMSGSHYEQYF
TRBD1	TRBV6-5	TRBJ2-7	NA	TGTGCCAGCGGGACAGGGTTCTCCTACGAGCAGTACTTC	CASGTGFSYEQYF
TRBD1	TRBV10-3	TRBJ1-2	NA	TGTGCCATCAGTGAAGGGGGCCGGACAGCCTATGGCTACACCTTC	CAISEGGRTAYGYTF
NA	TRBV7-8	TRBJ2-7	NA	TGTGCCAGCAGACCCCCTAGTCCCCACGAGCAGTACTTC	CASRPPSPHEQYF
NA	TRBV5-1	TRBJ2-7	NA	TGCGCCAGCAGCTTAAATACTGGCTCCTACGAGCAGTACTTC	CASSLNTGSYEQYF
TRBD2	TRBV19	TRBJ2-1	NA	TGTGCCAGTAGTAAACTAGCGGGACCCTACAATGAGCAGTTCTTC	CASSKLAGPYNEQFF
TRBD2	TRBV15	TRBJ2-1	NA	TGTGCCACCAGCAGAGGCTTGACTAGCGGGAGGAATGAGCAGTTCTTC	CATSRGLTSGRNEQFF
NA	TRBV4-1	TRBJ1-1	NA	TGCGCCAGCAGCCAAGATCGTGGCAACACTGAAGCTTTCTTT	CASSQDRGNTEAFF
NA	TRBV7-8	TRBJ2-7	NA	TGTGCCAGCAGCTTTTCCAGGAGGTACGAGCAGTACTTC	CASSFSRRYEQYF
NA	TRBV9	TRBJ1-5	NA	TGTGCCAGCAGCCCCTTGGGCAGCAATCAGCCCCAGCATTTT	CASSPLGSNQPQHF
TRBD1	TRBV28	TRBJ2-7	NA	TGTGCCAGCAGTTTTAGGGGGACAGGGGCTCACGAGCAGTACTTC	CASSFRGTGAHEQYF
NA	TRBV2	TRBJ1-2	few	TGTGCCAGCAACTCACAGGGAATTAACTATGGCTACACCTTC	CASNSQGINYGYTF
TRBD1	TRBV7-2	TRBJ2-2	NA	TGTGCCAGCAGCTACAGGGGTACCGGGGAGCTGTTTTTT	CASSYRGTGELFF
NA	TRBV5-1	TRBJ2-6	NA	TGCGCCAGCAGCCTGGACGGGGTCGGTGGGGCCAACGTCCTGACTTTC	CASSLDGVGGANVLTF
NA	TRBV18	TRBJ2-3	NA	TGTGCCAGCTCCCGCGGCGACACAGATACGCAGTATTTT	CASSRGDTDTQYF
NA	TRBV29-1	TRBJ2-5	NA	TGCAGCGTTTCCTTCGGGCAGCAAGAGACCCAGTACTTC	CSVSFGQQETQYF
TRBD2	TRBV9	TRBJ2-2	NA	TGTGCCAGCAGCGTCTTTGAGGTAGCGGGAGGCGCGAACACCGGGGAGCTGTTTTTT	CASSVFEVAGGANTGELFF
NA	TRBV6-5	TRBJ1-4	NA	TGTGCCAGCAGTTACTCGGGAACAGGGTTGCGGGAAAAACTGTTTTTT	CASSYSGTGLREKLFF
TRBD1	TRBV27	TRBJ2-2	NA	TGTGCCAGCAGTCGACGGACGCGACAGGGTACGAACACCGGGGAGCTGTTTTTT	CASSRRTRQGTNTGELFF
TRBD2	TRBV9	TRBJ2-3	NA	TGTGCCAGCAGCGTAGGGACTAGCGGGACAGATACGCAGTATTTT	CASSVGTSGTDTQYF
NA	TRBV9	TRBJ2-5	NA	TGTGCCAGCAGCGTAGGACTAGGGACAGAGACCCAGTACTTC	CASSVGLGTETQYF
NA	TRBV5-1	TRBJ2-7	NA	TGCGCCAGCAGCTGGGGAGGGGGCCAATTCTCCTACGAGCAGTACTTC	CASSWGGGQFSYEQYF
NA	TRBV19	TRBJ1-1	NA	TGTGCCAGTAGTATTATCGACGAGGGGAACACTGAAGCTTTCTTT	CASSIIDEGNTEAFF
TRBD1	TRBV5-4	TRBJ2-5	NA	TGTGCCAGCAGCCCCCCGGGACAGGGGGCGCGAGAGACCCAGTACTTC	CASSPPGQGARETQYF
NA	TRBV27	TRBJ1-5	NA	TGTGCCAGCAGTCTAACTGCCCCAAGCAATCAGCCCCAGCATTTT	CASSLTAPSNQPQHF
NA	TRBV27	TRBJ1-1	once	TGTGCCAGCAGTTTATCCGGTTGGGGCGATGAAGCTTTCTTT	CASSLSGWGDEAFF
TRBD1	TRBV7-2	TRBJ2-7	NA	TGTGCCAGCAGTTGGCGTCACAACAGGGGGTCCTCCTACGAGCAGTACTTC	CASSWRHNRGSSYEQYF
TRBD1	TRBV6-6	TRBJ1-3	NA	TGTGCCAGCAGTTATGGGACAGGGGGCTTTGGAAACACCATATATTTT	CASSYGTGGFGNTIYF
NA	TRBV4-2	TRBJ2-1	NA	TGTGCCAGCAGCCTCCGGGACCTGGGCTCCTACAATGAGCAGTTCTTC	CASSLRDLGSYNEQFF
NA	TRBV30	TRBJ2-7	NA	TGTGCCTGGAGTCCGATCGACAGGTCAGTCTGGGCGGAGCAGTACTTC	CAWSPIDRSVWAEQYF
NA	TRBV6-1	TRBJ2-7	NA	TGTGCCAGCCTTGGGGCCCTTGGGAGGTACTACGAGCAGTACTTC	CASLGALGRYYEQYF
TRBD2	TRBV4-1	TRBJ2-7	NA	TGCGCCAGCAGCCCCATTGGACTAGCGGCCTACGAGCAGTACTTC	CASSPIGLAAYEQYF
TRBD1	TRBV19	TRBJ2-2	NA	TGTGCCAGCGAGCCGGGACAGGGGGCGACCGGGGAGCTGTTTTTT	CASEPGQGATGELFF
TRBD1	TRBV2	TRBJ1-5	few	TGTGCCAGCAGTGACGGGACAGGGCGTCAGCCCCAGCATTTT	CASSDGTGRQPQHF
NA	TRBV6-5	TRBJ2-1	NA	TGTGCCAGCAGTTACTCGAGTAGTACGAGCGATGAGCAGTTCTTC	CASSYSSSTSDEQFF
NA	TRBV9	TRBJ1-2	once	TGTGCCAGCAGCGTAGAACCCCGCTATGGCTACACCTTC	CASSVEPRYGYTF
TRBD2	TRBV18	TRBJ2-5	NA	TGTGCCAGCTCACCACTCCCCGCGGGAGGAATGGAGACCCAGTACTTC	CASSPLPAGGMETQYF
NA	TRBV9	TRBJ1-3	NA	TGTGCCAGCAGAGCCGGACAGTTCTCTGGAAACACCATATATTTT	CASRAGQFSGNTIYF
TRBD2	TRBV6-5	TRBJ2-1	NA	TGTGCCAGCAGACGGACTAGCGGTAATGAGCAGTTCTTC	CASRRTSGNEQFF
TRBD1	TRBV4-1	TRBJ2-2	NA	TGCGCCAGCAGCCAAGATGCCCGGGACAGGGCCTCCGGGGAGCTGTTTTTT	CASSQDARDRASGELFF
NA	TRBV11-2	TRBJ2-5	NA	TGTGCCAGCAGCCCTTCGATAGGGGGATATGAGGAGACCCAGTACTTC	CASSPSIGGYEETQYF
TRBD1	TRBV11-3	TRBJ2-1	NA	TGTGCCAGCAGCTTGGCGGGACAGGGAAAGAGAAATGAGCAGTTCTTC	CASSLAGQGKRNEQFF
NA	TRBV6-5	TRBJ1-6	NA	TGTGCCAGCAGTTACTCAGGGGGATTTTACAATTCACCCCTCCACTTT	CASSYSGGFYNSPLHF
NA	TRBV4-1	TRBJ1-4	NA	TGCGCCAGCAGCTTCTTGACAGGCCTAAGGGAAAAACTGTTTTTT	CASSFLTGLREKLFF
TRBD1	TRBV5-1	TRBJ1-2	NA	TGCGCCAGCAGCACGGGGACAGGGTCTGGCTACACCTTC	CASSTGTGSGYTF
TRBD1	TRBV2	TRBJ1-2	NA	TGTGCCAGCTCTGACAGGGAGGGCTATGGCTACACCTTC	CASSDREGYGYTF
NA	TRBV28	TRBJ1-5	NA	TGTGCCAGCAGTTTACTGCATAAAAATCAGCCCCAGCATTTT	CASSLLHKNQPQHF
NA	TRBV5-1	TRBJ2-3	NA	TGCGCCAGCAGCTTGTCCAGTAGCACAGATACGCAGTATTTT	CASSLSSSTDTQYF
NA	TRBV6-1	TRBJ2-7	NA	TGTGCCAGCATTGAGGAAGGGATTCCTCCCTACGAGCAGTACTTC	CASIEEGIPPYEQYF
NA	TRBV4-1	TRBJ2-5	once	TGCGCCAGCAGCCACCGAAGGGACGTGGGGTACCAAGAGACCCAGTACTTC	CASSHRRDVGYQETQYF
NA	TRBV28	TRBJ2-7	NA	TGTGCCAGCAGTGTCGACACGAGCTCCTACGAGCAGTACTTC	CASSVDTSSYEQYF
TRBD2	TRBV5-4	TRBJ2-3	NA	TGTGCCAGCAGCTTGGCACTAGCGGGAGAGACAGATACGCAGTATTTT	CASSLALAGETDTQYF
TRBD1	TRBV10-2	TRBJ2-2	NA	TGCGCCAGCACTATGACAGGGGGCTCTACCGGGGAGCTGTTTTTT	CASTMTGGSTGELFF
TRBD2	TRBV19	TRBJ2-5	NA	TGTGCCAGTAGTATCGATAGCGGGAGCAAAGAGCAGTACTTC	CASSIDSGSKEQYF
NA	TRBV7-6	TRBJ2-7	NA	TGTGCCAGCAGCTTAAGTACTAGCCCCTTTAACGAGCAGTACTTC	CASSLSTSPFNEQYF
TRBD1	TRBV4-1	TRBJ1-1	NA	TGCGCCAGCAGCCAAGAGGCCAGGGGGCTAACTGAAGCTTTCTTT	CASSQEARGLTEAFF
NA	TRBV5-1	TRBJ1-1	NA	TGCGCCAGCAGCTCAACGGCAGGGCCCGGAGCCACTGAAGCTTTCTTT	CASSSTAGPGATEAFF